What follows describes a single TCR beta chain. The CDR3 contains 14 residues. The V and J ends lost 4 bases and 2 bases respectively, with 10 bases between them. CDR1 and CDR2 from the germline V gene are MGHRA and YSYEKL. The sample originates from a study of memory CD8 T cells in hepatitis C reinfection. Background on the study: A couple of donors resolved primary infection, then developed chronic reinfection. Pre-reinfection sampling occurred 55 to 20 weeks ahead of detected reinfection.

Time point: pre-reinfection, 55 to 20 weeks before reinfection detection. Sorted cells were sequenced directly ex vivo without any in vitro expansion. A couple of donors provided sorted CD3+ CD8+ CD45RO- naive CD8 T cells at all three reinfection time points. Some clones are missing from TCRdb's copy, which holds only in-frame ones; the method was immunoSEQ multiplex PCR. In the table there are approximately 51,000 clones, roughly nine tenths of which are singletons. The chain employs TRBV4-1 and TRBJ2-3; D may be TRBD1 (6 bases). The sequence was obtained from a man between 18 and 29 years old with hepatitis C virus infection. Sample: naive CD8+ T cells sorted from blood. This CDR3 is CASSPQGLTDTQYF. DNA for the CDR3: TGCGCCAGCAGCCCGCAGGGGCTCACAGATACGCAGTATTTT.